The T cell receptor (beta chain) under discussion was sequenced for a study of cytomegalovirus exposure and HLA in healthy donors. This PCR relied on a set of 60 Vbeta primers and 13 Jbeta primers. Profiling relied on immunoSEQ multiplex PCR, and the TCRdb table lists in-frame clones only, not all of them. The repertoire holds under 150,000 clones, with 72% as singletons. Trimming took off 2 bases at V and 1 base at J, with 6 bases between the two ends. This CDR3 is built from 14 residues. In germline, CDR1 is MNHEY, CDR2 SMNVEV (reference sequence). Sequenced material: PBMCs. This receptor was identified in a man aged 35-49 years in good health and CMV-seronegative. J is TRBJ1-5 and V is TRBV27; D not certain. This chain's CDR3 is CASSLARSNQPQHF. For the CDR3, the DNA is TGTGCCAGCAGTTTAGCCAGAAGCAATCAGCCCCAGCATTTT.